Listed below are T cell receptor beta chains from one sample, sequenced in a study of blood T cell repertoires in COVID-19. Some clones are missing from TCRdb's copy, which holds only in-frame ones; the method was immunoSEQ multiplex PCR. There are some 250,000 clones in the sample; 88% occur only once, and 0.65% to 0.95% lies in the top ten. Sequenced material: peripheral blood. The receptors shown here come from a woman aged 30 to 39 with acute or convalescent COVID-19. Both conserved end residues are part of each CDR3. The D gene is left open where the match is weak. Expanded clones are given a class, and other clones once, few, many or no size at all.

D: -; J: TRBJ2-1; size: -; V: TRBV19; DNA: TGTGCCAGTAGTATAGGTGGGAGTTGGGCCGAGCGGCGCAATGAGCAGTTCTTC; CDR3: CASSIGGSWAERRNEQFF
D: -; J: TRBJ1-1; size: -; V: TRBV12-2; DNA: TGTGCAAGTCGCCTGACAGCGAACACTGAAGCTTTCTTT; CDR3: CASRLTANTEAFF
D: TRBD1; J: TRBJ2-1; size: -; V: TRBV2; DNA: TGTGCCAGCAGATTGGACAGGGCTGAATTTGAGCAGTTCTTC; CDR3: CASRLDRAEFEQFF
D: -; J: TRBJ1-6; size: -; V: TRBV10-3; DNA: TGTGCCATCAGTTTGAAGGGGGAGTATAATTCACCCCTCCACTTT; CDR3: CAISLKGEYNSPLHF
D: TRBD1; J: TRBJ2-5; size: -; V: TRBV18; DNA: TGTGCCAGCTCACTTCAACAGGGGGCCGCCCAAGAGACCCAGTACTTC; CDR3: CASSLQQGAAQETQYF
D: TRBD1; J: TRBJ1-1; size: few; V: TRBV9; DNA: TGTGCCAGCAGCAACCGGGACAGGGTCGGTGCGAACACTGAAGCTTTCTTT; CDR3: CASSNRDRVGANTEAFF
D: TRBD2; J: TRBJ2-7; size: -; V: TRBV7-2; DNA: TGTGCCAGCAGCCCTCTAGCGGGAGAGTCCTACGAGCAGTACTTC; CDR3: CASSPLAGESYEQYF
D: -; J: TRBJ1-5; size: few; V: TRBV9; DNA: TGTGCCAGCAGCCCAGGTGGATATAGCAATCAGCCCCAGCATTTT; CDR3: CASSPGGYSNQPQHF
D: -; J: TRBJ1-4; size: once; V: TRBV20-1; DNA: TGCAGTGCTAGTCCGCCTACAGGGACGTTTATTGAAAAACTGTTTTTT; CDR3: CSASPPTGTFIEKLFF
D: TRBD1; J: TRBJ1-6; size: -; V: TRBV19; DNA: TGTGCCAGTAGTATAGTATGGGACAGGGGATCACCCCTCCACTTT; CDR3: CASSIVWDRGSPLHF
D: TRBD1; J: TRBJ2-1; size: -; V: TRBV12-3/TRBV12-4; DNA: TGTGCCAGCAGTTTGACAGGGAAGGGTGAGCAGTTCTTC; CDR3: CASSLTGKGEQFF
D: TRBD1; J: TRBJ1-6; size: -; V: TRBV19; DNA: TGTGCCAGTAGTCGCCGGGACAGGGGTTCACCCCTCCACTTT; CDR3: CASSRRDRGSPLHF
D: -; J: TRBJ2-3; size: -; V: TRBV18; DNA: TGTGCCAGCTCACGCCCTCCTGGGAGGGATACGCAGTATTTT; CDR3: CASSRPPGRDTQYF
D: -; J: TRBJ1-1; size: -; V: TRBV6-2/TRBV6-3; DNA: TGTGCCAGCAGCTCTTGGGGGGGGCACACTGAAGCTTTCTTT; CDR3: CASSSWGGHTEAFF
D: -; J: TRBJ2-7; size: -; V: TRBV27; DNA: TGTGCCAGCAGGTCCGGTGCGGGGCTCTCCTACGAGCAGTACTTC; CDR3: CASRSGAGLSYEQYF
D: -; J: TRBJ1-3; size: -; V: TRBV18; DNA: TGTGCCAGCTCACCCTCTGGACAGATTGGAAACACCATATATTTT; CDR3: CASSPSGQIGNTIYF
D: TRBD2; J: TRBJ2-2; size: -; V: TRBV7-8; DNA: TGTGCCAGCAGCCCGCGACTAGCGGGAGTTCCCGGGGAGCTGTTTTTT; CDR3: CASSPRLAGVPGELFF
D: TRBD2; J: TRBJ2-7; size: -; V: TRBV6-6; DNA: TGTGCCAGCAGCCCCCCCCGGCGGGAGTATCGAAACGAGCAGTACTTC; CDR3: CASSPPRREYRNEQYF
D: TRBD2; J: TRBJ2-7; size: -; V: TRBV19; DNA: TGTGCTACCTCCCGGGGAGGGGCCTACGAGCAGTACTTC; CDR3: CATSRGGAYEQYF
D: -; J: TRBJ2-3; size: -; V: TRBV10-3; DNA: TGTGCCATCAGTGCTAGCCCTGTAATAGATACGCAGTATTTT; CDR3: CAISASPVIDTQYF
D: TRBD2; J: TRBJ2-3; size: -; V: TRBV2; DNA: TGTGCCAGCAGGCTGCTAGCGGGAGCCTCAACAGATACGCAGTATTTT; CDR3: CASRLLAGASTDTQYF
D: -; J: TRBJ1-2; size: -; V: TRBV7-9; DNA: TGTGCCAGCAGCGCCCGGGACTCTCCGAACTATGGCTACACCTTC; CDR3: CASSARDSPNYGYTF
D: -; J: TRBJ1-5; size: -; V: TRBV7-9; DNA: TGTGCCAGCAGCTTAGTAGGGTCGGGGAATCAGCCCCAGCATTTT; CDR3: CASSLVGSGNQPQHF
D: -; J: TRBJ1-2; size: once; V: TRBV12-3/TRBV12-4; DNA: TGTGCCAGCAGTTTCTCCCGGGTCTATGGCTACACCTTC; CDR3: CASSFSRVYGYTF
D: -; J: TRBJ1-1; size: -; V: TRBV27; DNA: TGTGCCAGCTGTCCGCTACTGACAGGCAACACTGAAGCTTTCTTT; CDR3: CASCPLLTGNTEAFF
D: -; J: TRBJ2-2; size: -; V: TRBV5-4; DNA: TGTGCCAGCAGCTTGGGGGCTAGCGCGCACACCGGGGAGCTGTTTTTT; CDR3: CASSLGASAHTGELFF
D: -; J: TRBJ2-1; size: -; V: TRBV6-5; DNA: TGTGCCAGCACCCCGTTCGCCAGCTCCTACAATGAGCAGTTCTTC; CDR3: CASTPFASSYNEQFF
D: -; J: TRBJ2-7; size: -; V: TRBV6-1; DNA: TGTGCCAGCAGTGAAGCTGACAGCTACGAGCAGTACTTC; CDR3: CASSEADSYEQYF
D: -; J: TRBJ1-4; size: -; V: TRBV18; DNA: TGTGCCAGCTCACCGCAGCTACAGGGCCTCATGTTTTTT; CDR3: CASSPQLQGLMFF
D: TRBD1; J: TRBJ2-1; size: -; V: TRBV4-3; DNA: TGCGCCAGCAGCGCCCGGGACAGAGAGGTCCATGAGCAGTTCTTC; CDR3: CASSARDREVHEQFF
D: -; J: TRBJ2-1; size: -; V: TRBV29-1; DNA: TGCAGCGGAGACGGGGGTCTAAATGAGCAGTTCTTC; CDR3: CSGDGGLNEQFF
D: -; J: TRBJ2-1; size: -; V: TRBV11-3; DNA: TGTGCCAGCAGCTTAATAGGACTACCAAACAATGAGCAGTTCTTC; CDR3: CASSLIGLPNNEQFF
D: -; J: TRBJ1-1; size: -; V: TRBV20-1; DNA: TGCAGTGCTCCGCGGGGCACTGAAGCTTTCTTT; CDR3: CSAPRGTEAFF
D: TRBD1; J: TRBJ1-6; size: -; V: TRBV27; DNA: TGTGCCAGCACCACAGGGGGTTCCTATAATTCACCCCTCCACTTT; CDR3: CASTTGGSYNSPLHF
D: TRBD2; J: TRBJ2-1; size: -; V: TRBV6-5; DNA: TGTGCCAGCAGTTCAAGCGGGAGCTATGAGCAGTTCTTC; CDR3: CASSSSGSYEQFF
D: TRBD1; J: TRBJ2-1; size: -; V: TRBV6-6; DNA: TGTGCCAGCAGAGATAACAGGGGGCCCAGTGAGCAGTTCTTC; CDR3: CASRDNRGPSEQFF
D: TRBD1; J: TRBJ1-6; size: -; V: TRBV7-3; DNA: TGTGCCAGCAGCTCCACCGGGACAGATAATTCACCCCTCCACTTT; CDR3: CASSSTGTDNSPLHF
D: TRBD1; J: TRBJ2-7; size: -; V: TRBV2; DNA: TGTGCCAGCAGTGACCCCGGGACAGGGTCCTACGAGCAGTACTTC; CDR3: CASSDPGTGSYEQYF
D: -; J: TRBJ2-1; size: -; V: TRBV12-5; DNA: TGTGCTAGTGGTACTGGTTCGGGGGACGAGCAGTTCTTC; CDR3: CASGTGSGDEQFF
D: -; J: TRBJ2-5; size: -; V: TRBV5-6; DNA: TGTGCCAGCAGCTTTAGCGCGGGTCAAGAGACCCAGTACTTC; CDR3: CASSFSAGQETQYF
D: -; J: TRBJ2-2; size: -; V: TRBV5-1; DNA: TGCGCCAGCAGCTTGGCAGCAGGGGTCCCCACCGGGGAGCTGTTTTTT; CDR3: CASSLAAGVPTGELFF
D: TRBD2; J: TRBJ2-5; size: -; V: TRBV7-2; DNA: TGTGCCAGCAGCCTCCGACTAGCGGGAGGTCAACAAGAGACCCAGTACTTC; CDR3: CASSLRLAGGQQETQYF
D: -; J: TRBJ1-3; size: -; V: TRBV6-1; DNA: TGTGCCAGCAGTGAAGTCGGTCCCCCACGGGGAAACACCATATATTTT; CDR3: CASSEVGPPRGNTIYF
D: TRBD2; J: TRBJ2-7; size: -; V: TRBV27; DNA: TGTGCCAGCAGTTTTAACGGTGGGAGGGCCTACGAGCAGTACTTC; CDR3: CASSFNGGRAYEQYF
D: TRBD2; J: TRBJ2-1; size: -; V: TRBV9; DNA: TGTGCCAGCAGCGTTTCTAGCGGGAACTACAATGAGCAGTTCTTC; CDR3: CASSVSSGNYNEQFF
D: -; J: TRBJ1-1; size: few; V: TRBV18; DNA: TGTGCCAGCTCACCATCTAAGACAGAGAACACTGAAGCTTTCTTT; CDR3: CASSPSKTENTEAFF
D: -; J: TRBJ2-7; size: -; V: TRBV7-2; DNA: TGTGCCAGCAGCTTTAGTTCGCCCTACGAGCAGTACTTC; CDR3: CASSFSSPYEQYF
D: -; J: TRBJ1-6; size: -; V: TRBV18; DNA: TGTGCCAGCTCACCGGTGGGCCGTAATTCACCCCTCCACTTT; CDR3: CASSPVGRNSPLHF
D: TRBD1; J: TRBJ1-5; size: -; V: TRBV9; DNA: TGTGCCAGCAGCGCGGGACAGGAAAATCAGCCCCAGCATTTT; CDR3: CASSAGQENQPQHF
D: -; J: TRBJ2-1; size: -; V: TRBV18; DNA: TGTGCCAGCTCAGCGAACAATGAGCAGTTCTTC; CDR3: CASSANNEQFF
D: TRBD1; J: TRBJ1-1; size: -; V: TRBV15; DNA: TGTGCCACCAGCAGAGGTGTTGTGGAGACAGGGTTCCGGATCTTT; CDR3: CATSRGVVETGFRIF
D: -; J: TRBJ2-2; size: -; V: TRBV7-3; DNA: TGTGCCAGCAGCTTAATTCGGACACGGAACACCGGGGAGCTGTTTTTT; CDR3: CASSLIRTRNTGELFF
D: TRBD2; J: TRBJ2-1; size: -; V: TRBV3-1/TRBV3-2; DNA: TGTGCCAGCAGCCAAGTACCTCTAGCGGGCAATGAGCAGTTCTTC; CDR3: CASSQVPLAGNEQFF
D: -; J: TRBJ2-1; size: -; V: TRBV9; DNA: TGTGCCAGCAGCGCCTCGACTACGGGCGGGCGGTTCTTC; CDR3: CASSASTTGGRFF